The T cell receptor beta chain under discussion was sequenced for a study of T cell repertoires in cytomegalovirus infection. Whole-study context: From public TCR beta signatures came an indication of both CMV infection and matching HLA type.

The length of the CDR3 is 15 residues. The ends were cut back, 5 bases at V and 7 bases at J, with 17 bases in the middle. Germline-derived CDR1 and CDR2 are SGHTA and FQGNSA. Findings and caveats of the study: Carriage of CMV together with the relevant HLA was identifiable through cumulative public TCR beta family frequency. Dominating the ex vivo response were HLA-C-restricted CMV-specific TCR beta clonotypes.

This clonotype was recorded many times. Its antigen is currently unknown. From the reads, TCRdb called clonotypes with MiXCR, one entry per CDR3 protein. This table holds about 530,000 distinct CDR3 sequences, 26% found once. The receptor was derived from a human donor in good health (CMV status not recorded). Some clones in this sample may be carry-over from other donors' samples. Sequencing was carried out using PBMCs. The chain recombines TRBV7-2 with TRBJ2-2; weak D call: TRBD1 (5 bases). CDR3 region: CASSPTSRVGGELFF. CDR3 DNA sequence: TGTGCCAGCAGCCCCACCTCCAGGGTGGGCGGGGAGCTGTTTTTT.